The rows below give T cell receptor beta chains drawn from one sample of a study of blood T cell repertoires in COVID-19. Some clones are missing from TCRdb's copy, which holds only in-frame ones; the method was immunoSEQ multiplex PCR. The table records around 440,000 clones, approximately 90% of them present only once. Sequenced material: peripheral blood. These receptors came from a woman in her fifties or sixties with COVID-19, enrolled during active disease. Each CDR3 is given with its conserved first and last residue. D genes are given only for firm matches. Clone size is not always given. Where it is, it says once, few, many or a class for expanded clones.

j_call v_call d_call clone_size cdr3_aa cdr3_nt
TRBJ1-1 TRBV5-1 NA NA CASSSRVGKGTEAFF TGCGCCAGCAGCTCCCGGGTCGGTAAGGGGACTGAAGCTTTCTTT
TRBJ1-1 TRBV19 NA NA CASSIDHFNTEAFF TGTGCCAGTAGTATAGACCACTTTAACACTGAAGCTTTCTTT
TRBJ2-2 TRBV3-1/TRBV3-2 TRBD2 NA CASSQVPSGTNTGELFF TGTGCCAGCAGCCAAGTGCCTAGCGGGACGAACACCGGGGAGCTGTTTTTT
TRBJ2-7 TRBV18 TRBD1 once CASSPYGTGSYEQYF TGTGCCAGCTCACCGTACGGGACAGGGTCTTACGAGCAGTACTTC
TRBJ2-2 TRBV2 NA NA CASRVRGATGELFF TGTGCCAGCAGAGTTCGGGGGGCGACCGGGGAGCTGTTTTTT
TRBJ1-5 TRBV9 TRBD1 NA CASSEGVGTGDQPQHF TGTGCCAGCAGCGAAGGGGTGGGGACAGGGGATCAGCCCCAGCATTTT
TRBJ2-1 TRBV15 NA once CATSTQLASYNEQFF TGTGCCACCAGCACTCAACTAGCCTCCTACAATGAGCAGTTCTTC
TRBJ1-1 TRBV10-3 NA NA CAISESLSGYDTEAFF TGTGCCATCAGTGAGTCATTGTCCGGTTACGACACTGAAGCTTTCTTT
TRBJ1-3 TRBV10-3 NA NA CAISESPGTLGNTIYF TGTGCCATCAGTGAGTCCCCCGGGACACTTGGAAACACCATATATTTT
TRBJ2-5 TRBV11-3 NA NA CASGQDSKETQYF TGTGCCAGCGGCCAGGACAGTAAAGAGACCCAGTACTTC
TRBJ2-3 TRBV12-3/TRBV12-4 NA NA CASSPRGLDTQYF TGTGCCAGCAGTCCGCGAGGACTAGATACGCAGTATTTT
TRBJ2-7 TRBV24-1 TRBD1 NA CATSGDRSYEQYF TGTGCCACCAGCGGGGACAGATCCTACGAGCAGTACTTC
TRBJ2-3 TRBV29-1 TRBD2 few CSVEGDGGATDTQYF TGCAGCGTTGAAGGAGACGGGGGGGCAACAGATACGCAGTATTTT
TRBJ1-4 TRBV6-5 NA NA CASCIGVQEKLFF TGTGCCAGCTGTATCGGGGTACAAGAAAAACTGTTTTTT
TRBJ1-2 TRBV9 NA once CASSAGGFAGNYGYTF TGTGCCAGCAGCGCGGGGGGGTTTGCGGGCAACTATGGCTACACCTTC
TRBJ1-2 TRBV4-2 TRBD1 NA CASSQTGTAYGYTF TGTGCCAGCAGCCAAACAGGGACAGCCTATGGCTACACCTTC
TRBJ1-1 TRBV6-1 TRBD1 NA CASGDRGSAEAFF TGTGCCAGCGGTGACAGGGGATCTGCTGAAGCTTTCTTT
TRBJ1-4 TRBV2 NA NA CASSEGFGGREKLFF TGTGCCAGCAGTGAAGGTTTTGGAGGACGAGAAAAACTGTTTTTT
TRBJ1-2 TRBV20-1 NA NA CSASREPYGYTF TGCAGTGCTAGTCGGGAACCCTATGGCTACACCTTC